One and the same sample provided the 9 T cell receptor beta chains below, sequenced in a study of OX40 agonist ivuxolimab in advanced cancers. Profiled with immunoSEQ multiplex PCR; TCRdb holds only in-frame clones, not every one. The sample shows approximately 47,000 clones, about 81% of them seen only once. Sequenced material: CD4+ or CD8+ T cells sorted from blood, taken in a trial of the OX40 agonist ivuxolimab. Receptor source: an adult with an advanced solid tumor such as melanoma, head and neck, liver or kidney cancer.

For this clone: A much larger clone differs by one base, so this may be a read error. J is TRBJ2-7 and V is TRBV6-1, with 7 bases that match TRBD1. This CDR3 is 15 amino acids long. Germline assignment: CDR1 MNHNS and CDR2 SASEGT. CDR3 nucleotide sequence: TGTGCCAGCAGTACCTCAGGGGGTATCTCCTGCGAGCAGTACTTC. It encodes CASSTSGGISCEQYF.

The V call is TRBV4-2, the J call TRBJ1-1, with TRBD1 as a possible D gene (6 bases). The length of the CDR3 is 16 residues. Trimming removed 0 bases at V and 3 bases at J, with 14 bases between. Germline V CDR1 and CDR2: LGHNA, YNFKEQ. This CDR3 reads CASSQDRTGYDTEAFF. The CDR3 nucleotides are TGTGCCAGCAGCCAAGACCGCACAGGGTACGACACTGAAGCTTTCTTT.

V gene TRBV29-1 combines with J gene TRBJ1-2; 10 positions match TRBD1. The CDR3 length is 13 residues. Germline-derived CDR1 and CDR2 are SQVTM and ANQGSEA. V shed 7 bases and J 4 bases; nucleotides not matched to a gene: 6. In DNA, the CDR3 is TGCAGCGCCATGACAGGGGGCGGCTATGGCTACACCTTC. Translated: CSAMTGGGYGYTF.

The V call is TRBV30, the J call TRBJ2-5; D ambiguous. CDR1 GTSNPN and CDR2 SVGIG come from the germline V gene (reference sequence). V was trimmed by 5 bases and J by 5 bases, leaving 9 bases between them. This CDR3 contains 11 residues. This chain's CDR3 is CAWGPSETQYF. Here the CDR3 DNA reads TGTGCCTGGGGACCATCGGAGACCCAGTACTTC.

J is TRBJ2-2 and V is TRBV5-1; TRBD2 matches 8 bases. Germline loops: CDR1 SGHRS, CDR2 YFSETQ. With 0 bases clipped from V and 5 bases from J, the junction kept 3 bases outside the gene matches. The CDR3 runs to 15 residues. The CDR3 here is CASSLDRGRTGELFF. For the CDR3, the DNA is TGCGCCAGCAGCTTGGATCGCGGGAGGACCGGGGAGCTGTTTTTT.

This clone has only one observation. V and J are TRBV18 and TRBJ1-4, with D possibly TRBD1 on 5 matching bases. CDR1 and CDR2 from the germline V gene are KGHSH and LQKENI. This CDR3 is 15 amino acids long. The V and J ends lost 3 bases and 8 bases respectively, with 16 bases between them. The CDR3 region has the DNA TGTGCCAGCTCACCCAGGGCCCAAACCCCCGAAAAACTGTTTTTT. Translation gives CASSPRAQTPEKLFF.

V usage is TRBV2 and J usage is TRBJ2-7, with 8 bases that match TRBD2. Trimming took 3 bases from V and 1 from J; bases not matched to a gene: 5. Germline-derived CDR1 and CDR2 are SNHLY and FYNNEI. This CDR3 is 15 amino acids long. The CDR3 here is CASSDLGLGSYEQYF. CDR3 coding DNA: TGTGCCAGCAGTGATTTGGGACTAGGGTCCTACGAGCAGTACTTC.

V usage is TRBV4-2 and J usage is TRBJ2-7; perhaps TRBD2 as D (6 bases). Deletions cut 1 base from V and 4 bases from J, with 20 bases between. The CDR3 contains 17 residues. Germline V CDR1 and CDR2: LGHNA, YNFKEQ. CDR3 loop: CASSQALDTPGGYEQYF. The CDR3 DNA reads TGTGCCAGCAGCCAAGCCCTTGACACGCCCGGGGGATACGAGCAGTACTTC.

The chain is built from TRBV6-5 and TRBJ2-7; a weak D match, TRBD1 (5 bases). The germline V and J ends were trimmed by 2 bases and 2 bases, with 16 bases remaining between them. Germline CDR1 and CDR2: MNHEY and SVGAGI. The CDR3 runs to 16 residues. As DNA, the CDR3 is TGTGCCAGCAGTTACCCTCCTGGCAGGGTTCCCTACGAGCAGTACTTC. Its protein is CASSYPPGRVPYEQYF.